The 5 T cell receptor beta chains below were found in one sample sequenced in a study of shared clonotypes between healthy human individuals. Method: immunoSEQ multiplex PCR; TCRdb's copy keeps in-frame clones and lacks some. The data show around 510,000 clones, around three quarters seen once. What was sequenced was PBMCs. These receptors came from a woman in her thirties or forties in good health. Some clones in this sample may be carry-over from other donors' samples.

The chain employs TRBV28 and TRBJ2-3; 7 bases map to TRBD2. The CDR3 is 15 amino acids. V was clipped by 7 bases and J by 4 bases; unmatched bases: 11. Germline CDR1 is MDHEN and CDR2 is SYDVKM. Here the CDR3 DNA reads TGTGCCAGCACCCCTCAAGGACTAGGTGCAGATACGCAGTATTTT. The encoded protein is CASTPQGLGADTQYF.

The chain couples TRBV2 to TRBJ1-2; weak D call: TRBD1 (6 bases). The V end was cut by 2 bases, the J end by 7 bases, with 14 bases between. This CDR3 is 14 amino acids long. The germline gives CDR1 SNHLY, CDR2 FYNNEI. CDR3 amino acids: CASSERQGSPGYTF. CDR3 DNA sequence: TGTGCCAGCAGTGAACGGCAGGGGTCGCCTGGCTACACCTTC.

A few counts support this clone. This chain connects TRBV10-3 to TRBJ1-3; TRBD1 agrees at 7 bases. The V gene's germline CDR1 is ENHRY and CDR2 SYGVKD. The ends lost 2 bases at V and 8 bases at J; junction bases unmatched: 3. The CDR3 runs to 13 residues. CDR3 in amino acids: CAISEDGTDTIYF. In nucleotides, the CDR3 is TGTGCCATCAGTGAGGACGGGACAGACACCATATATTTT.

This rearrangement joins TRBV14 to TRBJ1-1; D is possibly TRBD1 (5 bases). CDR1 is SGHDN and CDR2 is FVKESK in the germline V gene. There are 15 residues in the CDR3. V was cut by 10 bases and J by 7 bases, with 25 bases left in between. DNA of the CDR3: TGTGCCATCATCCGTCGAAAACGGGGACCACATGAAGCTTTCTTT. This sequence encodes CAIIRRKRGPHEAFF.

A single count supports this clone. The gene calls are TRBV7-9 and TRBJ1-1; D possibly corresponds to TRBD1 (5 bases). The germline V gene encodes CDR1 SEHNR and CDR2 FQNEAQ (reference sequence). This CDR3 is 15 amino acids long. V was trimmed by 8 bases and J by 0 bases, leaving 16 bases between them. CDR3 in DNA: TGTGCCAGCCCCCCGGTGGGGGTAATGAACACTGAAGCTTTCTTT. Translation gives CASPPVGVMNTEAFF.